The clone carrying this TCR beta chain came up a few times. The data were taken from a study of blood T cell repertoires in COVID-19. Whole-study context: The study drew acute and convalescent COVID-19 samples from the United States, Italy and Spain. PBMCs, B-cell-depleted T cells, or T cells were the source of the cDNA or gDNA that made up the material.

As originally analysed: Estimated nucleated cell counts came from reference gene primer amplification. The protocol was immunoSEQ multiplex PCR, while the TCRdb copy is restricted to in-frame clones and leaves out a portion. That table furnishes V, J and clone size, whereas the DNA furnished D and trimming. Seen here are more than 200,000 clones, about 80% observed once, and the top ten hold 2% to 3%. Germline CDR1 is MNHNS and CDR2 is SASEGT. The CDR3 has 16 residues. V dropped 0 bases and J dropped 0 bases, with 9 bases sitting between them. The receptor comes from a woman aged 40-49 years with active or convalescent COVID-19. The source material was peripheral blood. The gene calls are TRBV6-1 and TRBJ1-5; D is uncertain. The CDR3 loop is CASSEASVLSNQPQHF. DNA of the CDR3: TGTGCCAGCAGTGAAGCGAGCGTCCTTAGCAATCAGCCCCAGCATTTT.